This TCR beta chain appears in the sequencing data of a study of early T cells in non-severe SARS-CoV-2 infection. Whole-study context: Sequencing input comprised bulk RNA from unsorted whole blood; chain pairing was not available. Study-wide findings and caveats: Private and CD4 specificities were missed by VDJdb matching, skewed to anti-spike CD8.

Comment on this clonotype: Its specificity is unknown. A much larger clonotype is one base distant, so this may be a read error.

In germline, CDR1 is SGHRS, CDR2 YFSETQ. The CDR3 extends over 15 amino acids. V shed 3 bases and J shed 12 bases, with 21 bases lying between them. Attachment of unique molecular identifiers was made to individual cDNA molecules. TCRdb re-analysed the 5' RACE reads in MiXCR, keeping a single row per CDR3 protein. The sample gives about 110,000 distinct CDR3 sequences, roughly an eighth of which show up once; around 2.9% is in the top ten. The receptor was derived from an adult who was a healthcare worker with PCR-confirmed SARS-CoV-2 infection or an uninfected control (not recorded which). The specimen sequenced was whole blood. The genes are TRBV5-1 and TRBJ1-4, with D possibly TRBD1 on 5 matching bases. Here the CDR3 DNA reads TGCGCCAGCAGCTCCCAGGGAGGCTTATCGGAAGAACTGTTTTTT. This translates into CASSSQGGLSEELFF.